Following are 29 T cell receptor beta chains from one sample sequenced in a study of metastatic and nonmetastatic thyroid tumors (dated by TCRdb to about 2020). Library prep was done by PCR. Reads for this sample came from an Illumina HiSeq 4000. The public reads were reanalyzed by TCRdb: fastp trimming at Q25, MiXCR alignment, in-frame beta chains only. The sample table records roughly 41,000 clones; about 16% of these occur just once. The ten largest account for approximately 3.9% of the sample. No treatment had been received by any patient before thyroid surgery. What was sequenced was blood. The source is a female donor with papillary thyroid cancer or a benign thyroid nodule (not recorded which). Some clones in this sample may be carry-over from other donors' samples.

This clone was recorded many times. V is TRBV3-1 and J is TRBJ1-4; D unclear. V lost 5 bases, J lost 5 bases, and 15 bases lay in between. The germline V gene encodes CDR1 LGHDT and CDR2 YNNKEL (reference sequence). The CDR3 is made up of 15 amino acids. The CDR3 loop reads CASSKGSGNNEKLFF. Written as DNA, the CDR3 is TGTGCCAGCAGCAAAGGGTCCGGAAACAATGAAAAACTGTTTTTT.

This clone has more than one count but fewer than ten. At one end, the junction sequence differs from germline, possibly due to a read error. The rearrangement links TRBV10-3 to TRBJ2-7; no clear D gene. There are 12 residues in the CDR3. Germline loops: CDR1 ENHRY, CDR2 SYGVKD. In DNA, the CDR3 is TGTGCCATCATTGAGATGATGGTCGAGCAGTACTTC. As protein: CAIIEMMVEQYF.

In its sample, this clone was seen many times. This chain joins TRBV25-1 and TRBJ1-2; the D gene is possibly TRBD1 (5 bases). This CDR3 is built from 14 residues. Deletions cut 4 bases from V and 5 bases from J, with 14 bases between. The germline gives CDR1 MGHDK, CDR2 SYGVNS. CDR3 residues: CASSVGPHRYGYTF. CDR3 DNA: TGTGCCAGCAGTGTGGGACCTCATCGGTATGGCTACACCTTC.

A few counts support this clone. The gene calls are TRBV27 and TRBJ2-7; TRBD1 might be the D (6 bases). The V and J ends lost 4 bases and 2 bases respectively, with 12 bases between them. Germline-derived CDR1 and CDR2 are MNHEY and SMNVEV (reference sequence). CDR3 length equals 14 residues. The CDR3 reads CASSYQGKAYEQYF. DNA of the CDR3: TGTGCCAGCAGTTATCAGGGGAAAGCCTACGAGCAGTACTTC.

Concerning this clone: A much larger clone lies a single base off, so this may be a read error. The chain recombines TRBV5-6 with TRBJ2-5; D is possibly TRBD2 (5 bases). With 0 bases removed from V and 4 bases from J, the gap between germline ends came to 16 bases. The CDR3 length is 16 residues. Germline CDR1 SGHDT, CDR2 YYEEEE. CDR3 region: CASSLGRSRGRETQYF. The CDR3 bases are TGTGCCAGCAGCTTGGGGAGGTCCCGAGGGAGAGAGACCCAGTACTTC. The full variable domain, its missing parts supplied by reference TRBV5-6 and TRBJ2-5, is DAGVTQSPTHLIKTRGQQVTLRCSPKSGHDTVSWYQQALGQGPQFIFQYYEEEERQRGNFPDRFSGHQFPNYSSELNVNALLLGDSALYLCASSLGRSRGRETQYFGPGTRLLVL.

This clone was detected ten times or more. The rearrangement joins TRBV19 to TRBJ1-1, with TRBD1 matching over 8 bases. CDR1 LNHDA and CDR2 SQIVND come from the germline V gene (reference sequence). Trimming took 6 bases from V and 2 from J; bases not matched to a gene: 8. This CDR3 is 15 amino acids long. The CDR3 nucleotides read TGTGCCAGTAGGCCTTCTACAGGGGGAAACACTGAAGCTTTCTTT. This gives the protein CASRPSTGGNTEAFF.

This clone was seen many times. The chain joins TRBV6-1 to TRBJ2-7; 11 bases are shared with TRBD2. With V trimmed by 7 bases and J by 3 bases, 8 bases remained unmatched. Per germline, CDR1 MNHNS and CDR2 SASEGT. The CDR3 length is 15 residues. The CDR3 loop is CASTKGGTSGYEQYF. In DNA form, the CDR3 reads TGTGCCAGCACAAAAGGGGGGACTAGCGGCTACGAGCAGTACTTC.

This rearrangement joins TRBV5-1 to TRBJ2-3; D might be TRBD2 (5 bases). This CDR3 is built from 16 residues. Trimming removed 0 bases at V and 4 bases at J, with 15 bases between. From germline, CDR1 is SGHRS and CDR2 YFSETQ. CDR3 region: CASSLEQATRADTQYF. CDR3 nucleotide sequence: TGCGCCAGCAGCTTGGAGCAGGCGACGCGGGCAGATACGCAGTATTTT.

This clone has ten or more counts. Within the sample, other DNA sequences also encode this same CDR3. The chain links TRBV11-1 to TRBJ2-1; 9 bases are a match to TRBD2. Germline lookup yields CDR1 SGHAT and CDR2 FQDESV (reference sequence). With 4 bases clipped from V and 6 bases from J, the junction kept 10 bases outside the gene matches. The CDR3 is 16 amino acids. This CDR3 reads CASSSHEAGGLNEQFF. The CDR3, as DNA: TGTGCCAGCAGCTCCCACGAGGCGGGAGGGCTCAATGAGCAGTTCTTC. The variable domain in full, with the rest retrieved from reference TRBV11-1 and TRBJ2-1, is EAEVAQSPRYKITEKSQAVAFWCDPISGHATLYWYRQILGQGPELLVQFQDESVVDDSQLPKDRFSAERLKGVDSTLKIQPAELGDSAMYLCASSSHEAGGLNEQFFGPGTRLTVL.

The sample holds many counts of this clone. The chain carries TRBV30 and TRBJ2-6, with D perhaps assigned TRBD1 or TRBD2 (5 bases each). CDR1 GTSNPN and CDR2 SVGIG come from the germline V gene (reference sequence). Trimming shortened V by 0 bases and J by 0 bases, and 15 bases separated the two germline ends. This CDR3 has 18 amino acids. The DNA for the CDR3 is TGTGCCTGGAGTGTTGGGAGCAGGGCCTTCTCTGGGGCCAACGTCCTGACTTTC. It encodes CAWSVGSRAFSGANVLTF.

This clone was picked up many times. The chain has TRBV29-1 and TRBJ2-7, with D possibly TRBD1 on 5 matching bases. In germline, CDR1 is SQVTM, CDR2 ANQGSEA. This CDR3 is 12 amino acids long. V lost 5 bases and J lost 4, with 12 bases in between. The CDR3 region is CSVCPGPYEQYF. CDR3 nucleotide sequence: TGCAGCGTTTGCCCAGGGCCGTACGAGCAGTACTTC.

This clone was found many times. J is TRBJ2-7 and V is TRBV18, with TRBD1 matching over 9 bases. J lost 3 bases, V lost 3 bases, and 3 bases had no gene match. There are 14 residues in the CDR3. The germline V gene encodes CDR1 KGHSH and CDR2 LQKENI. The CDR3 nucleotides are TGTGCCAGCTCACCCCGGACAGGGGACTACGAGCAGTACTTC. It specifies CASSPRTGDYEQYF.

In its sample, this clone was seen many times. The chain couples TRBV20-1 to TRBJ1-2; perhaps TRBD1 as D (6 bases). The V end was cut by 1 base, the J end by 3 bases, with 12 bases between. Germline V gene sequence: CDR1 DFQATT, CDR2 SNEGSKA (reference sequence). The CDR3 totals 14 residues. The CDR3 is CSARGASGDYGYTF. CDR3 sequence (DNA): TGCAGTGCTAGAGGGGCCTCAGGGGACTATGGCTACACCTTC.

The rearrangement links TRBV5-1 to TRBJ1-2; the D is unclear. Germline CDR1 SGHRS, CDR2 YFSETQ. The CDR3 is 16 amino acids. The V gene lost 4 bases and the J gene lost 2 bases, with 18 bases spanning the gap. The CDR3 DNA is TGCGCCAGCAGCGCCTCGAGAGTGGTAGGCAACTATGGCTACACCTTC. Residues: CASSASRVVGNYGYTF.

The genes are TRBV28 and TRBJ2-2; D unresolved. Germline V gives CDR1 MDHEN, CDR2 SYDVKM. V was pared by 3 bases and J by 7 bases, with 12 bases between. This CDR3 contains 14 residues. The CDR3 spells CASSLTRFNGELFF. The CDR3 DNA sequence: TGTGCCAGCAGTTTGACGCGGTTCAACGGGGAGCTGTTTTTT.

This clone has at least ten counts. This chain connects TRBV6-5 to TRBJ1-5; a weak D match, TRBD1 (5 bases). The ends were cut back, 2 bases at V and 3 bases at J, with 8 bases in the middle. Germline V gives CDR1 MNHEY, CDR2 SVGAGI. This CDR3 is 14 amino acids long. The CDR3, as DNA: TGTGCCAGCAGTTACGCAGGGATCAATCAGCCCCAGCATTTT. Amino acid sequence: CASSYAGINQPQHF.

This clone was observed at least ten times. The same CDR3 is also encoded by other DNA sequences in this sample. The V gene is TRBV5-8, the J gene TRBJ1-1; perhaps TRBD1 as D (5 bases). The CDR3 is made up of 12 amino acids. Germline V lookup: CDR1 SGHTS, CDR2 YDEGEE. With 0 bases removed from V and 11 bases from J, the gap between germline ends came to 11 bases. The CDR3 region has the DNA TGTGCCAGCAGCTTGGTTTTGGGGCCCGCTTTCTTT. Its protein product is CASSLVLGPAFF.

The chain links TRBV7-8 to TRBJ2-2; a weak D match, TRBD2 (5 bases). There are 15 residues in the CDR3. Deletions cut 4 bases from V and 9 bases from J, with 18 bases between. Per the germline V gene, CDR1 is SGHVS and CDR2 is FQNEAQ. This chain's CDR3 is CASSSLAGGTWELFF. The DNA for the CDR3 is TGTGCCAGCAGCTCGCTAGCTGGAGGAACCTGGGAGCTGTTTTTT.

In its sample, this clone was seen many times. This chain uses TRBV15 with TRBJ1-4, with 7 bases fitting TRBD1. J lost 7 bases, V lost 1 base, and 6 bases had no gene match. Germline V CDR1 and CDR2: LNHNV, YYDKDF (reference sequence). CDR3 size: 15 residues. Here the CDR3 DNA reads TGTGCCACCAGCAGAGGGGACAGTGGAGTTGAAAAACTGTTTTTT. Protein: CATSRGDSGVEKLFF.

This clone is medium-sized within its sample. J is TRBJ1-2 and V is TRBV10-1, with unresolved D. V lost 4 bases to trimming and J lost 0 bases, with 3 bases between them. CDR3 length equals 12 residues. Germline CDR1 reads WNHNN; CDR2 reads SYGVQD (reference sequence). DNA for the CDR3: TGCGCCAGCAGTGCTACTAACTATGGCTACACCTTC. Encoded protein: CASSATNYGYTF.

The sample holds many counts of this clone. The chain combines TRBV19 with TRBJ2-7, with 9 bases identical to TRBD1. V was pared by 5 bases and J by 4 bases, with 6 bases of the junction left unmatched. CDR3 length: 14 residues. CDR1 LNHDA and CDR2 SQIVND come from the germline V gene (reference sequence). In nucleotides, the CDR3 is TGTGCCAGTAGTCCCCGGACAGGGGCATACGAGCAGTACTTC. Protein sequence: CASSPRTGAYEQYF.

Ten or more counts support this clone. The chain employs TRBV4-1 and TRBJ1-2, with 11 bases fitting TRBD1. CDR1 is MGHRA and CDR2 is YSYEKL in the germline V gene. V shed 0 bases, J shed 7 bases, and the junction held 10 bases outside the gene matches. This CDR3 is 17 amino acids long. CDR3 residues: CASSQDLWTGGASGYTF. CDR3 DNA: TGCGCCAGCAGCCAAGACTTGTGGACAGGGGGCGCTTCTGGCTACACCTTC.

This clone was seen many times. This sequence joins TRBV4-1 and TRBJ1-1; the match to TRBD1 covers 11 bases. CDR3 length: 15 amino acids. Trimming took 3 bases from V and 5 from J; bases not matched to a gene: 5. CDR1 MGHRA and CDR2 YSYEKL come from the germline V gene. CDR3 residues: CASSQRGQGGTEAFF. CDR3 DNA sequence: TGCGCCAGCAGCCAGAGGGGACAGGGGGGGACTGAAGCTTTCTTT.

With respect to this clone: The CDR3 end shows no conserved phenylalanine or tryptophan, and so a read error is likely. J is TRBJ2-1 and V is TRBV5-1; 7 positions match TRBD1. The CDR3 extends over 16 amino acids. Germline trimming cut 4 bases from V and 3 bases from J; bases unmatched to any gene: 10. Germline V gives CDR1 SGHRS, CDR2 YFSETQ. For the CDR3, the DNA is TGCGCCAGCAGCACTTACGACAGGGCGTACTACAATGAGCAGTTCATC. Protein: CASSTYDRAYYNEQFI.

This clone came up a few times. This rearrangement joins TRBV11-2 to TRBJ1-2; possible D gene TRBD1, 6 bases. Germline V gene data show CDR1 as SGHAT and CDR2 as FQNNGV. V was cut by 1 base and J by 7 bases, with 22 bases left in between. CDR3 size: 17 residues. The CDR3 sequence: CASSLVFLQGNMGGYTF. CDR3 coding DNA: TGTGCCAGCAGCTTAGTTTTCCTTCAGGGGAACATGGGTGGCTACACCTTC.

This clone was counted at least ten times. The rearrangement uses TRBV4-1 and TRBJ1-5, with D tentatively TRBD1 (5 bases). CDR3 size: 17 residues. Germline CDR1 reads MGHRA; CDR2 reads YSYEKL. The germline V and J ends were trimmed by 4 bases and 5 bases, with 21 bases remaining between them. CDR3: CASSRFPGAVADQPQHF. The DNA of the CDR3 is TGCGCCAGCAGCCGGTTTCCCGGGGCCGTTGCGGATCAGCCCCAGCATTTT.

V and J are TRBV5-6 and TRBJ1-6; a possible D gene is TRBD1 (5 bases). The germline CDR1 and CDR2 sequences are SGHDT and YYEEEE. V was clipped by 2 bases and J by 6 bases, with 15 bases between them. The CDR3 consists of 16 residues. The CDR3 coding sequence is TGTGCCAGCAGCTTTGACAGCGGAGCCCCTAATTCACCCCTCCACTTT. It specifies CASSFDSGAPNSPLHF.

This clone was counted many times. The chain carries TRBV5-8 and TRBJ2-7, with 7 bases matching TRBD2. Germline V CDR1 and CDR2: SGHTS, YDEGEE. V lost 7 bases, J lost 3 bases, and 10 bases stayed unmatched. The CDR3 has 14 residues. CDR3 in amino acids: CASSPTGGIYEQYF. The CDR3 coding sequence is TGTGCCAGCTCCCCGACGGGGGGAATCTACGAGCAGTACTTC.

With respect to this clone: This may be a read error, as it is one base from a much larger clone. This chain joins TRBV20-1 and TRBJ2-1, with D perhaps being TRBD1 or TRBD2 (6 bases each). The length of the CDR3 is 14 residues. The germline gives CDR1 DFQATT, CDR2 SNEGSKA (reference sequence). The CDR3 sequence: CSSRPGARYNEQFF. The CDR3 DNA reads TGCAGCTCTAGGCCGGGGGCCCGCTACAATGAGCAGTTCTTC.